These 25 T cell receptor beta chains originate from one sample sequenced in a study of neurological immune-mediated disorders (dated by TCRdb to about 2019). The method was 5' RACE. TCRdb shows the sequencer as Illumina HiSeq 2500. TCRdb trimmed public reads at Q25 via fastp, called clones via MiXCR and kept in-frame beta chains. Entries are consolidated by CDR3 protein sequence, retaining the most common genes and DNA. For this sample the table gives about 21,000 distinct CDR3 sequences, of which 15% were detected only once. Approximately 15% of the sample is taken by the ten largest. Sequencing was carried out using PBMCs. The receptors stem from a female donor with HTLV-1-associated myelopathy (HAM/TSP).

This clonotype is labeled medium-sized. The CDR3 sequence: CSARAEQKNQPQHF. The DNA for the CDR3 is TGCAGTGCTAGAGCTGAACAGAAGAATCAGCCCCAGCATTTT. The chain uses TRBV20-1 and TRBJ1-5, with unresolved D. Germline V lookup: CDR1 DFQATT, CDR2 SNEGSKA (reference sequence). The V and J ends lost 1 base and 4 bases respectively, with 11 bases between them. This CDR3 spans 14 amino acids.

The V gene is TRBV11-3, the J gene TRBJ2-1, with 8 positions matching TRBD2. J was trimmed by 8 bases and V by 1 base; bases with no gene match: 1. This CDR3 has 13 residues. Germline V gives CDR1 SGHNT, CDR2 YENEEA. The CDR3 reads CASSLAGGDEQFF. Here the CDR3 DNA reads TGTGCCAGCAGCTTAGCGGGAGGGGATGAGCAGTTCTTC.

In this sample, this clonotype turned up many times. This sequence joins TRBV25-1 and TRBJ2-1; TRBD1 is a possible D gene (5 bases). V gave up 1 base and J gave up 0 bases, with 10 bases separating them. There are 16 residues in the CDR3. Looked up from germline, CDR1 is MGHDK and CDR2 is SYGVNS. CDR3 region: CASSESWGSSYNEQFF. The CDR3 bases are TGTGCCAGCAGTGAATCATGGGGCAGCTCCTACAATGAGCAGTTCTTC. The full variable domain, completed using reference TRBV25-1 and TRBJ2-1, is EADIYQTPRYLVIGTGKKITLECSQTMGHDKMYWYQQDPGMELHLIHYSYGVNSTEKGDLSSESTVSRIRTEHFPLTLESARPSHTSQYLCASSESWGSSYNEQFFGPGTRLTVL.

This clonotype was seen ten or more times. V usage is TRBV14 and J usage is TRBJ2-5, with D possibly being TRBD2 (7 bases). Germline V gives CDR1 SGHDN, CDR2 FVKESK. The V end was cut by 1 base, the J end by 4 bases, with 19 bases between. The CDR3 extends over 17 amino acids. CDR3 DNA: TGTGCCAGCAGCCAAGGTTTCGGGGGGCCGATTGGAGAGACCCAGTACTTC. This gives the protein CASSQGFGGPIGETQYF.

This clonotype was seen at least ten times. The rearrangement joins TRBV4-1 to TRBJ2-1, with D possibly TRBD2 on 7 matching bases. V gave up 0 bases and J gave up 5 bases, with 14 bases separating them. CDR3 size: 16 residues. Germline V gene data show CDR1 as MGHRA and CDR2 as YSYEKL. The CDR3 loop reads CASSQDYGGQHNEQFF. The CDR3 DNA reads as TGCGCCAGCAGCCAAGATTACGGGGGGCAACACAATGAGCAGTTCTTC.

This clonotype was seen ten or more times. The rearrangement joins TRBV19 to TRBJ1-5; the D gene is possibly TRBD1 (5 bases). This CDR3 spans 15 amino acids. The germline V gene has CDR1 LNHDA and CDR2 SQIVND (reference sequence). V was cut by 3 bases and J by 6 bases, with 15 bases left in between. CDR3 loop: CASSITPGSVQPQHF. Written as DNA, the CDR3 is TGTGCCAGTAGTATTACGCCAGGGTCTGTTCAGCCCCAGCATTTT.

J is TRBJ1-6 and V is TRBV27; D not resolved. The CDR3 has 13 amino acids. V was cut by 9 bases and J by 1 base, with 7 bases left in between. From germline, CDR1 is MNHEY and CDR2 SMNVEV (reference sequence). The CDR3 DNA is TGTGCCAGTAGAATGTCCTATAATTCACCCCTCCACTTT. Translated, it gives CASRMSYNSPLHF.

This clonotype showed up many times. V is TRBV6-2 or TRBV6-3 and J is TRBJ1-4; D remains unclear. Germline assignment: CDR1 MNHEY and CDR2 SVGEGT. Trimming left V 7 bases short and J 0 bases short, with 18 bases between. This CDR3 region has 17 residues. The DNA for the CDR3 is TGTGCCAGCAAGAAGGTCGGAGGCCCTACAACTAATGAAAAACTGTTTTTT. Its translation is CASKKVGGPTTNEKLFF.

This clonotype was seen many times. The chain carries TRBV20-1 and TRBJ2-7; weak D call: TRBD1 (6 bases). Trimming took 0 bases from V and 1 from J, leaving 13 bases between them. Germline V CDR1 and CDR2: DFQATT, SNEGSKA (reference sequence). The CDR3 extends over 15 amino acids. The CDR3 loop reads CSARDWAGVSYEQYF. The CDR3 bases are TGCAGTGCTAGAGATTGGGCAGGGGTTTCCTACGAGCAGTACTTC.

This clonotype was recorded many times. The chain carries TRBV5-1 and TRBJ2-1, with D possibly matching TRBD2 (7 bases). Germline CDR1 and CDR2: SGHRS and YFSETQ. The CDR3 sequence is 14 residues long. V lost 3 bases and J lost 4, with 11 bases in between. The CDR3 spells CASSSAGAYNEQFF. CDR3 sequence (DNA): TGCGCCAGCAGCTCCGCGGGGGCGTACAATGAGCAGTTCTTC.

This chain connects TRBV20-1 to TRBJ1-6; weak D call: TRBD1 (5 bases). V lost 5 bases, J lost 6 bases, and 17 bases lay in between. The CDR3 is 15 amino acids. Germline V gene sequence: CDR1 DFQATT, CDR2 SNEGSKA (reference sequence). The CDR3 protein is CSAPTPGRANSPLHF. The CDR3 DNA sequence: TGCAGTGCTCCCACCCCAGGGCGGGCTAATTCACCCCTCCACTTT.

This clonotype was detected many times. The rearrangement links TRBV7-8 to TRBJ2-6; D remains unclear. V lost 0 bases and J lost 0, with 6 bases in between. Germline V gene lookup returns CDR1 SGHVS and CDR2 FQNEAQ. The CDR3 extends over 16 amino acids. In DNA form, the CDR3 reads TGTGCCAGCAGCTTAGCGAGGAGCTCTGGGGCCAACGTCCTGACTTTC. It yields the protein CASSLARSSGANVLTF.

Ten or more counts support this clonotype. The chain carries TRBV29-1 and TRBJ2-2; 11 nucleotides line up with TRBD2. The V segment lost 5 bases and the J segment 3 bases; nucleotides outside the gene matches: 5. Germline-derived CDR1 and CDR2 are SQVTM and ANQGSEA. The CDR3 consists of 15 residues. CDR3 amino acids: CSVKISGGDTGELFF. In DNA, the CDR3 is TGCAGCGTTAAGATTAGCGGGGGGGACACCGGGGAGCTGTTTTTT.

The rearrangement links TRBV7-2 to TRBJ2-3, with no clear D. The ends were cut back, 6 bases at V and 5 bases at J, with 9 bases in the middle. CDR1 is SGHTA and CDR2 is FQGNSA in the germline V gene. This CDR3 has 12 amino acids. The CDR3 DNA is TGTGCCAGCAGAGGGCAGCAAGATACGCAGTATTTT. This translates into CASRGQQDTQYF.

V usage is TRBV7-6 and J usage is TRBJ2-1; tentative D call: TRBD2 (7 bases). In germline, CDR1 is SGHVS, CDR2 FNYEAQ. Trimming removed 5 bases at V and 7 bases at J, with 18 bases between. The CDR3 sequence is 15 residues long. The CDR3 here is CASSRIGGAPNEQFF. For the CDR3, the DNA is TGTGCCAGCAGCCGTATTGGGGGGGCCCCAAATGAGCAGTTCTTC. Using reference TRBV7-6 and TRBJ2-1 for the parts outside the CDR3, the full variable domain is GAGVSQSPRYKVTKRGQDVALRCDPISGHVSLYWYRQALGQGPEFLTYFNYEAQQDKSGLPNDRFSAERPEGSISTLTIQRTEQRDSAMYRCASSRIGGAPNEQFFGPGTRLTVL.

The CDR3 is CASTRDTRPGGTGELFF. The CDR3 DNA reads as TGTGCCAGCACCAGGGACACCCGCCCTGGAGGAACCGGGGAGCTGTTTTTT. The chain recombines TRBV6-5 with TRBJ2-2; TRBD1 might be the D (6 bases). Germline loops: CDR1 MNHEY, CDR2 SVGAGI. V lost 7 bases and J lost 5, with 23 bases in between. CDR3 size: 17 residues.

The chain couples TRBV5-5 to TRBJ2-5; D gene uncertain. This CDR3 spans 14 amino acids. Germline V gene data show CDR1 as SGHKS and CDR2 as YYEKEE (reference sequence). Trimming stripped 0 bases from V and 4 bases from J, with 10 bases between. The CDR3 coding sequence is TGTGCCAGCAGCTTGGAGGGTGGACGAGAGACCCAGTACTTC. This translates into CASSLEGGRETQYF.

This clonotype was observed many times. The chain recombines TRBV20-1 with TRBJ2-7; 8 bases are shared with TRBD2. Losses at the gene ends were 3 bases for V and 3 bases for J; bases not matched to a gene: 10. CDR3 length: 15 residues. From germline, CDR1 is DFQATT and CDR2 SNEGSKA (reference sequence). CDR3 sequence: CSARVGLAGFYEQYF. The CDR3 bases are TGCAGTGCTAGGGTGGGGCTAGCGGGCTTCTACGAGCAGTACTTC.

This clonotype was seen repeatedly, ten times or more. The chain is built from TRBV5-1 and TRBJ2-7; the D is unclear. The ends were cut back, 1 base at V and 2 bases at J, with 19 bases in the middle. Germline CDR1 is SGHRS and CDR2 is YFSETQ. The CDR3 has 17 amino acids. Here the CDR3 DNA reads TGCGCCAGCAGCTTGAAGGTTTCAGACGGTTCCACCTACGAGCAGTACTTC. Its translation: CASSLKVSDGSTYEQYF.

There are many counts of this clonotype. The V and J genes are TRBV4-1 and TRBJ2-7; D might be TRBD2 (6 bases). V lost 0 bases to trimming and J lost 2 bases, with 11 bases between them. CDR1 is MGHRA, CDR2 YSYEKL, per germline. This CDR3 is 15 amino acids long. As DNA, the CDR3 is TGCGCCAGCAGCCAAGAAATCGGCGGGGCCTACGAGCAGTACTTC. Encoded protein: CASSQEIGGAYEQYF.

V gene TRBV9 combines with J gene TRBJ2-1, with 10 bases aligning to TRBD2. The V segment lost 4 bases and the J segment 6 bases; nucleotides outside the gene matches: 7. The CDR3 has 15 amino acids. Germline V gene sequence: CDR1 SGDLS, CDR2 YYNGEE. Written as DNA, the CDR3 is TGTGCCAGCAGCTCCGGACTAGCGGTGCCCAATGAGCAGTTCTTC. This gives the protein CASSSGLAVPNEQFF. The complete variable domain, with remaining parts taken from reference TRBV9 and TRBJ2-1, reads DSGVTQTPKHLITATGQRVTLRCSPRSGDLSVYWYQQSLDQGLQFLIQYYNGEERAKGNILERFSAQQFPDLHSELNLSSLELGDSALYFCASSSGLAVPNEQFFGPGTRLTVL.

The chain uses TRBV20-1 and TRBJ1-5, with D hard to call. CDR1 is DFQATT and CDR2 is SNEGSKA in the germline V gene (reference sequence). The CDR3 is made up of 15 amino acids. Trimming took 3 bases from V and 2 from J, leaving 14 bases between them. The CDR3 loop reads CSARGSTVGNQPQHF. The CDR3 coding sequence is TGCAGTGCTAGGGGAAGCACCGTGGGCAATCAGCCCCAGCATTTT.

This clonotype has at least ten counts. The chain links TRBV7-9 to TRBJ2-2; D assignment may be TRBD1 or TRBD2 (5 bases each). The CDR3 runs 15 residues. V gave up 5 bases and J gave up 6 bases, with 16 bases separating them. Germline lookup yields CDR1 SEHNR and CDR2 FQNEAQ (reference sequence). The CDR3 DNA reads as TGTGCCAGCAGCCCAGGGACGGCCCGGGCCGGGGAGCTGTTTTTT. Amino acids: CASSPGTARAGELFF.

In its sample, this clonotype was seen many times. The chain couples TRBV7-9 to TRBJ2-7; D is perhaps TRBD2 (6 bases). This CDR3 is built from 13 residues. CDR1 and CDR2 from the germline V gene are SEHNR and FQNEAQ (reference sequence). V was cut by 7 bases and J by 6 bases, with 16 bases left in between. The CDR3 is CASTETRGAEQYF. The DNA of the CDR3 is TGTGCCAGCACCGAGACTAGAGGGGCCGAGCAGTACTTC.

This clonotype came up many times. The genes are TRBV7-2 and TRBJ1-2; TRBD1 matches at 9 bases. V dropped 3 bases and J dropped 6; count of bases not matched to a gene: 11. The germline CDR1 and CDR2 sequences are SGHTA and FQGNSA. The CDR3 has 16 amino acids. Here the CDR3 DNA reads TGTGCCAGCAGCTTTGGCACAGGGGGCGCATCGGATGGCTACACCTTC. It codes for CASSFGTGGASDGYTF.